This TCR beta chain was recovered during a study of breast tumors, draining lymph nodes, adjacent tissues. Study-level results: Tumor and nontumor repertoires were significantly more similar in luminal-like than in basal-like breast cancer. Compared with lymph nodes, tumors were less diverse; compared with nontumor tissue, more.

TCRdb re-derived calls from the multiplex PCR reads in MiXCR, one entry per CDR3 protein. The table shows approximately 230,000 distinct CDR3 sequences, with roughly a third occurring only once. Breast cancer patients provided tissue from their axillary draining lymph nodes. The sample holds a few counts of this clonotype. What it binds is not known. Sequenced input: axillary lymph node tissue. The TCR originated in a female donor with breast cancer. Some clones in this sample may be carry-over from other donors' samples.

CDR3 amino acids: CASTSRWGAGGNEQFF. DNA for the CDR3: TGTGCCAGCACCTCACGGTGGGGGGCGGGGGGGAATGAGCAGTTCTTC. This chain links TRBV6-1 with TRBJ2-1; 9 bases match TRBD2. V dropped 7 bases and J dropped 7; count of bases not matched to a gene: 14. The CDR3 sequence is 16 residues long. Looked up from germline, CDR1 is MNHNS and CDR2 is SASEGT.